This T cell receptor (beta chain) was recovered during a study of blood T cell repertoires in COVID-19. The authors' processing: Amplification of reference gene primers provided the estimated nucleated cell counts. Assay: immunoSEQ multiplex PCR; the TCRdb copy retains only in-frame clones and omits some. V, J and clone size derive from that table, while D and trimming were established from the DNA sequence. The table shows 350,000 to 450,000 clones, with less than 90% occurring only once. Participant age was roughly 18 to 100 years, and participants resided in roughly 25 US areas. Before being deemed recovered, Cohort 3 donors had two negative PCRs, clearance, or symptom resolution. The sequence was obtained from a woman in her forties or fifties who had recovered from COVID-19. Specimen: PBMCs or T cells enriched from blood (not recorded which).

CDR3 in amino acids: CASSAGSGRGYEQYF. The CDR3 coding sequence is TGTGCCAGCAGCGCCGGTAGCGGGAGGGGCTACGAGCAGTACTTC. The chain recombines TRBV9 with TRBJ2-7; TRBD2 aligns across 11 bases. V dropped 3 bases and J dropped 3; count of bases not matched to a gene: 5. The CDR3 is 15 amino acids. Germline lookup yields CDR1 SGDLS and CDR2 YYNGEE.